Listed here is a single TCR beta chain. The approximately 120-subject validation cohort, separate from the approximately 640-subject first cohort, included the donors. Method: immunoSEQ multiplex PCR; TCRdb's copy keeps in-frame clones and lacks some. The sample carries some 170,000 clones, about 86% recorded once. This sample stems from a study of cytomegalovirus exposure and HLA in healthy donors. What was sequenced was PBMCs. The clonotype originates from a woman between 18 and 30 years old in good health and CMV-seronegative.

In nucleotides, the CDR3 is TGTGCCAGCAGTTTATCTACTACCCACAAGAATGAGCAGTTCTTC. Residues: CASSLSTTHKNEQFF. J is TRBJ2-1 and V is TRBV27; D uncertain. V was clipped by 0 bases and J by 7 bases, with 13 bases between them. Germline lookup yields CDR1 MNHEY and CDR2 SMNVEV (reference sequence). The CDR3 extends over 15 amino acids.